Shown below are 17 T cell receptor beta chains from a single sample sequenced in a study of siplizumab effects on memory and regulatory T cells. Libraries were prepared by immunoSEQ multiplex PCR; TCRdb keeps only in-frame clonotypes and omits some of them. The sample includes 80,000 to 95,000 clones, approximately 95% of them seen just once. The sample comprised CD8+ T cells sorted from blood. Source of these receptors: a human donor in good health.

The chain couples TRBV7-9 to TRBJ2-5; D tentatively fits TRBD1 or TRBD2 (5 bases each). The V and J ends lost 1 base and 2 bases respectively, with 17 bases between them. This CDR3 is 17 amino acids long. From germline, CDR1 is SEHNR and CDR2 FQNEAQ (reference sequence). The CDR3 DNA reads as TGTGCCAGCAGCTTAGATTTGGGCAGGGAGCTTCAAGAGACCCAGTACTTC. Protein: CASSLDLGRELQETQYF.

This clone was recorded once. The chain combines TRBV19 with TRBJ2-1; 12 bases map to TRBD2. Germline-derived CDR1 and CDR2 are LNHDA and SQIVND (reference sequence). The trim removed 5 bases at V and 6 bases at J, leaving 8 bases unmatched. The CDR3 consists of 16 residues. The CDR3 coding sequence is TGTGCCAGTAGTGCACGACTAGCGGGAGTTGGCAATGAGCAGTTCTTC. This gives the protein CASSARLAGVGNEQFF.

In this sample, this clone turned up once. The rearrangement joins TRBV28 to TRBJ2-1; D not resolved. This CDR3 is built from 15 residues. Trimming cost V 2 bases and J 5 bases, with 13 bases left between them. Per the germline V gene, CDR1 is MDHEN and CDR2 is SYDVKM. CDR3 region: CASSLGVRPDNEQFF. In DNA form, the CDR3 reads TGTGCCAGCAGTTTAGGGGTCAGACCCGACAATGAGCAGTTCTTC.

V gene TRBV9 combines with J gene TRBJ2-1; 12 nucleotides align to TRBD2. This CDR3 has 16 amino acids. Germline assignment: CDR1 SGDLS and CDR2 YYNGEE. Trimming cost V 3 bases and J 8 bases; bases outside gene matches: 9. In DNA form, the CDR3 reads TGTGCCAGCAGCGACGTTCTAGCGGGAGGGCGAGATGAGCAGTTCTTC. Encoded protein: CASSDVLAGGRDEQFF. Full variable domain (outside the CDR3, taken from reference TRBV9 and TRBJ2-1): DSGVTQTPKHLITATGQRVTLRCSPRSGDLSVYWYQQSLDQGLQFLIQYYNGEERAKGNILERFSAQQFPDLHSELNLSSLELGDSALYFCASSDVLAGGRDEQFFGPGTRLTVL.

J is TRBJ1-2 and V is TRBV10-3; 9 bases agree with TRBD1. CDR3 length equals 14 residues. Germline V gene lookup returns CDR1 ENHRY and CDR2 SYGVKD. The junction had 11 bases not matched to a gene; V was cut back by 5 bases and J by 10 bases. The CDR3 DNA reads TGTGCCATCAGTTACCGGGACAGGGATATCATCTACACCTTC. The encoded protein is CAISYRDRDIIYTF.

V usage is TRBV27 and J usage is TRBJ2-7; D is possibly TRBD1 (6 bases). Germline-derived CDR1 and CDR2 are MNHEY and SMNVEV (reference sequence). The CDR3 has 14 amino acids. V dropped 6 bases and J dropped 2 bases, with 14 bases sitting between them. Here the CDR3 DNA reads TGTGCCAGCAGCGGAAGGGGGATCGCCTACGAGCAGTACTTC. Its protein is CASSGRGIAYEQYF.

The V call is TRBV9, the J call TRBJ2-1; 14 nucleotides match TRBD2. The germline V gene encodes CDR1 SGDLS and CDR2 YYNGEE. The junction had 11 bases not matched to a gene; V was cut back by 4 bases and J by 8 bases. This CDR3 contains 17 residues. CDR3 in amino acids: CASSPSSVTSGRDEQFF. The DNA of the CDR3 is TGTGCCAGCAGCCCGTCCTCCGTGACTAGCGGGAGGGATGAGCAGTTCTTC.

The CDR3 coding sequence is TGTGCCAGCAGCTTTGGACTAGCGGGAGGGGACTACGAGCAGTACTTC. Protein sequence: CASSFGLAGGDYEQYF. This chain links TRBV7-8 with TRBJ2-7; TRBD2 aligns across 15 bases. The CDR3 spans 16 residues. Germline trimming cut 3 bases from V and 3 bases from J; bases unmatched to any gene: 3. Looked up from germline, CDR1 is SGHVS and CDR2 is FQNEAQ.

V usage is TRBV7-9 and J usage is TRBJ2-1; D gene uncertain. The V gene lost 4 bases and the J gene lost 7 bases, with 5 bases spanning the gap. CDR3 length: 11 amino acids. Germline values: CDR1 SEHNR, CDR2 FQNEAQ (reference sequence). The CDR3, as DNA: TGTGCCAGCAGCTCCCTTAATGAGCAGTTCTTC. It translates to CASSSLNEQFF.

The chain links TRBV27 to TRBJ2-7; 10 positions agree with TRBD2. The V gene's germline CDR1 is MNHEY and CDR2 SMNVEV (reference sequence). The CDR3 length is 14 residues. The V and J ends lost 5 bases and 4 bases, in that order; junction bases with no gene match: 5. This chain's CDR3 is CASSPASGSYEQYF. The CDR3 DNA sequence: TGTGCCAGCAGTCCCGCTAGCGGGAGTTACGAGCAGTACTTC.

The V and J genes are TRBV9 and TRBJ1-1; tentative D call: TRBD1 (5 bases). CDR3 size: 15 residues. CDR1 SGDLS and CDR2 YYNGEE come from the germline V gene. The V end lost 3 bases, the J end lost 1 base, and 13 bases lay between the germline ends. The CDR3 DNA follows: TGTGCCAGCAGCGCATCGGGACGGCGGAACACTGAAGCTTTCTTT. Amino acids: CASSASGRRNTEAFF.

Concerning this clone: Other DNA sequences in this sample translate to the same CDR3. The rearrangement uses TRBV13 and TRBJ2-1; no definite D call. V was trimmed by 1 base and J by 4 bases, leaving 2 bases between them. The V gene's germline CDR1 is PRHDT and CDR2 FYEKMQ (reference sequence). The CDR3 length is 12 residues. In nucleotides, the CDR3 is TGTGCCAGCAGCTTAGCTTACAATGAGCAGTTCTTC. Translating it yields CASSLAYNEQFF.

The chain combines TRBV25-1 with TRBJ1-5; no definite D call. The CDR3 runs to 14 residues. The V end was cut by 3 bases, the J end by 8 bases, with 14 bases between. CDR1 is MGHDK, CDR2 SYGVNS, per germline. CDR3 residues: CASSDRGGFEPQHF. The CDR3 coding sequence is TGTGCCAGCAGTGACCGGGGTGGTTTCGAGCCCCAGCATTTT.

The V and J genes are TRBV20-1 and TRBJ2-7; unclear D gene. This CDR3 is 11 amino acids long. Germline loops: CDR1 DFQATT, CDR2 SNEGSKA (reference sequence). The V end was cut by 1 base, the J end by 3 bases, with 4 bases between. The CDR3 loop is CSARVDYEQYF. DNA of the CDR3: TGCAGTGCTAGAGTCGACTACGAGCAGTACTTC.

The V call is TRBV7-9, the J call TRBJ2-3, with D uncertain. Per the germline V gene, CDR1 is SEHNR and CDR2 is FQNEAQ (reference sequence). Trimming removed 6 bases from V and 5 bases from J, with 6 bases in between. The CDR3 has 11 residues. In DNA, the CDR3 is TGTGCCAGCAGGAGACAAGATACGCAGTATTTT. Amino acid sequence: CASRRQDTQYF.

The genes are TRBV6-5 and TRBJ2-3; D not certain. The CDR3 totals 14 residues. V dropped 6 bases and J dropped 6 bases, with 16 bases sitting between them. Germline V gene lookup returns CDR1 MNHEY and CDR2 SVGAGI. The CDR3 protein is CASSPVSATDTQYF. In DNA form, the CDR3 reads TGTGCCAGCAGCCCCGTGAGTGCAACGGATACGCAGTATTTT.

This chain uses TRBV2 with TRBJ1-1; D not certain. Trimming cost V 7 bases and J 0 bases, with 9 bases left between them. Germline CDR1 SNHLY, CDR2 FYNNEI. The CDR3 has 13 residues. CDR3 amino acids: CASKRALNTEAFF. The CDR3 DNA is TGTGCCAGCAAAAGGGCACTGAACACTGAAGCTTTCTTT. Full variable domain (outside the CDR3, taken from reference TRBV2 and TRBJ1-1): EPEVTQTPSHQVTQMGQEVILRCVPISNHLYFYWYRQILGQKVEFLVSFYNNEISEKSEIFDDQFSVERPDGSNFTLKIRSTKLEDSAMYFCASKRALNTEAFFGQGTRLTVV.